This T cell receptor (beta chain) was identified during a study of CD8 T cells in Susac syndrome. Negative isolation was used for CD8+ and CD4+ T cells and FACS enrichment for TEMRA cells. Per the germline V gene, CDR1 is DFQATT and CDR2 is SNEGSKA (reference sequence). V was pared by 0 bases and J by 4 bases, with 12 bases between. The CDR3 runs to 14 residues. The RNA, roughly 0.45 to 1 ug, was put through reverse transcription using random hexamers. From the immunoSEQ multiplex PCR reads, TCRdb called clonotypes with MiXCR, one entry per CDR3 protein. Of around 190,000 distinct CDR3 sequences in the sample, 85% to 95% were seen once.

The V call is TRBV20-1, the J call TRBJ2-5; D may be TRBD2 (6 bases). This clonotype was obtained from a human donor in good health. The source material was CD4+ T cells from PBMCs. The CDR3 sequence: CSARDLAGLETQYF. CDR3 bases: TGCAGTGCTAGAGATCTGGCGGGGCTAGAGACCCAGTACTTC.